Each of the 15 T cell receptor beta chains below was sequenced from the same sample in a study of blood T cell repertoires in COVID-19. Libraries were prepared by immunoSEQ multiplex PCR; TCRdb keeps only in-frame clonotypes and omits some of them. The sample yields 200,000 to 300,000 clones, around 85% seen once. Sequenced sample: peripheral blood. The receptors originated from an elderly woman with acute or convalescent COVID-19.

This chain uses TRBV19 with TRBJ1-5, with unresolved D. Germline loops: CDR1 LNHDA, CDR2 SQIVND (reference sequence). Trimming removed 5 bases from V and 5 bases from J, with 13 bases in between. There are 14 residues in the CDR3. This CDR3 reads CASSPGIGYQPQHF. The DNA of the CDR3 is TGTGCCAGTAGTCCGGGGATCGGGTATCAGCCCCAGCATTTT.

This clone was counted only a few times. The J gene is TRBJ2-1, the V gene TRBV7-2; TRBD1 aligns across 7 bases. Germline V gene sequence: CDR1 SGHTA, CDR2 FQGNSA. The CDR3 has 15 amino acids. With V trimmed by 1 base and J by 1 base, 1 base remained unmatched. CDR3 protein: CASSLGQGSYNEQFF. CDR3 sequence (DNA): TGTGCCAGCAGCTTAGGACAGGGTTCCTACAATGAGCAGTTCTTC.

This sequence joins TRBV18 and TRBJ1-5; 7 bases line up with TRBD1. CDR3 length equals 13 residues. Germline V lookup: CDR1 KGHSH, CDR2 LQKENI. V was clipped by 5 bases and J by 2 bases; unmatched bases: 0. The CDR3 reads CASSTGGNQPQHF. The CDR3 nucleotides read TGTGCCAGCTCAACAGGGGGCAATCAGCCCCAGCATTTT.

The rearrangement joins TRBV19 to TRBJ2-1, with D perhaps matching TRBD2 (6 bases). Trimming removed 5 bases from V and 3 bases from J, with 14 bases in between. The germline V gene has CDR1 LNHDA and CDR2 SQIVND (reference sequence). This CDR3 comprises 15 residues. CDR3 sequence: CASSPQVSGYNEQFF. The CDR3 DNA is TGTGCCAGTAGTCCCCAGGTTAGCGGCTACAATGAGCAGTTCTTC.

The rearrangement uses TRBV5-1 and TRBJ2-7; 9 bases are a match to TRBD2. The germline gives CDR1 SGHRS, CDR2 YFSETQ. The CDR3 covers 15 residues. The ends lost 4 bases at V and 6 bases at J; junction bases unmatched: 11. The CDR3 reads CASSRAGTSSSEQYF. The CDR3 nucleotides read TGCGCCAGCAGCCGCGCGGGGACTAGCTCTAGCGAGCAGTACTTC.

This clone has a single count. The J gene is TRBJ1-6, the V gene TRBV6-6; TRBD1 aligns across 8 bases. The CDR3 length is 15 residues. Trimming took 2 bases from V and 10 from J; bases not matched to a gene: 7. In germline, CDR1 is MNHNY, CDR2 SVGAGI (reference sequence). CDR3 residues: CASSYLSTGESPLHF. CDR3 DNA: TGTGCCAGCAGTTACCTCTCGACAGGGGAATCACCCCTCCACTTT.

The V gene is TRBV5-1, the J gene TRBJ1-1, with D uncertain. This CDR3 is 16 amino acids long. Trimming took 2 bases from V and 0 from J, leaving 14 bases between them. Germline loops: CDR1 SGHRS, CDR2 YFSETQ. The CDR3 DNA reads TGCGCCAGCAGCTTATTACCAGGAAACATGAACACTGAAGCTTTCTTT. It is translated as CASSLLPGNMNTEAFF.

This chain links TRBV6-5 with TRBJ1-2; TRBD1 is a possible D gene (5 bases). V lost 4 bases and J 7 bases, leaving 13 bases between the germline ends. The CDR3 is 13 amino acids. Germline V gene sequence: CDR1 MNHEY, CDR2 SVGAGI. CDR3 sequence: CASSFAGGGGYTF. Here the CDR3 DNA reads TGTGCCAGCAGTTTTGCGGGGGGTGGTGGCTACACCTTC.

The rearrangement joins TRBV2 to TRBJ1-5; TRBD1 aligns across 10 bases. V shed 6 bases, J shed 1 base, and the junction held 3 bases outside the gene matches. Per germline, CDR1 SNHLY and CDR2 FYNNEI. This CDR3 contains 15 residues. For the CDR3, the DNA is TGTGCCAGCAGCCGGGACAGGGGAAGCAATCAGCCCCAGCATTTT. Amino acid sequence: CASSRDRGSNQPQHF.

The chain couples TRBV28 to TRBJ2-1; tentative D call: TRBD2 (5 bases). Germline V gene lookup returns CDR1 MDHEN and CDR2 SYDVKM. This CDR3 comprises 11 residues. Trimming left V 6 bases short and J 6 bases short, with 6 bases between. In DNA, the CDR3 is TGTGCCAGCAGAGCGGTCAATGAGCAGTTCTTC. Translation gives CASRAVNEQFF.

This clone was detected a few times. Within the sample, other DNA sequences also encode this same CDR3. V gene TRBV6-5 combines with J gene TRBJ1-1; D gene ambiguous. Trimming shortened V by 2 bases and J by 4 bases, and 8 bases separated the two germline ends. The CDR3 is 13 residues long. In germline, CDR1 is MNHEY, CDR2 SVGAGI. The CDR3 region has the DNA TGTGCCAGCAGTTACCCCGGCGGCACTGAAGCTTTCTTT. It codes for CASSYPGGTEAFF.

The chain carries TRBV5-1 and TRBJ1-1, with D unresolved. Trimming stripped 4 bases from V and 1 base from J, with 8 bases between. The CDR3 consists of 13 residues. Germline loops: CDR1 SGHRS, CDR2 YFSETQ. CDR3 in DNA: TGCGCCAGCAGCCGGCAGGAGAACACTGAAGCTTTCTTT. This sequence encodes CASSRQENTEAFF.

V gene TRBV4-1 combines with J gene TRBJ1-5, with 9 bases fitting TRBD1. Germline V gene lookup returns CDR1 MGHRA and CDR2 YSYEKL. The trim removed 3 bases at V and 2 bases at J, leaving 14 bases unmatched. The CDR3 covers 19 residues. The CDR3, as DNA: TGCGCCAGCAGCCACGCGCCGTCGGGACAGGGTGTCGGCAATCAGCCCCAGCATTTT. Residues: CASSHAPSGQGVGNQPQHF.

The genes are TRBV18 and TRBJ2-1, with 13 nucleotides matching TRBD2. Germline V CDR1 and CDR2: KGHSH, LQKENI. V lost 1 base, J lost 8 bases, and 5 bases stayed unmatched. This CDR3 comprises 16 residues. The CDR3 loop reads CASSPRTSGGADEQFF. As DNA, the CDR3 is TGTGCCAGCTCACCACGAACTAGCGGGGGGGCCGATGAGCAGTTCTTC.

This chain links TRBV4-1 with TRBJ1-1; no reliable D call. The CDR3 is 15 amino acids. Trimming shortened V by 0 bases and J by 0 bases, and 8 bases separated the two germline ends. Germline assignment: CDR1 MGHRA and CDR2 YSYEKL. CDR3 coding DNA: TGCGCCAGCAGCCAAGATCCGGGAATGAACACTGAAGCTTTCTTT. Translating gives CASSQDPGMNTEAFF.